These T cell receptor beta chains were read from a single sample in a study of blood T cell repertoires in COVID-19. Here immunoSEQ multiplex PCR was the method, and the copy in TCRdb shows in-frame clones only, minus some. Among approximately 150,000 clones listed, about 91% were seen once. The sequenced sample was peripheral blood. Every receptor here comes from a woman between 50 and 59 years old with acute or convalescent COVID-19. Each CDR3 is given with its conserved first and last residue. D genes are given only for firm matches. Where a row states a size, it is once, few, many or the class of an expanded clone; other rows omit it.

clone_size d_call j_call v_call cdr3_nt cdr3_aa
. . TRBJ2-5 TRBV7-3 TGTGCCAGCAGCTCCCGGGGGGCTGGGGAGACCCAGTACTTC CASSSRGAGETQYF
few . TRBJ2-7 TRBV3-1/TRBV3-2 TGTGCCAGCAGACGGATGGGGCTTCCCAACTACGAGCAGTACTTC CASRRMGLPNYEQYF
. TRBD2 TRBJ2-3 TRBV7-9 TGTGCCAGCACCTTCGGACTAGGGACCACAGATACGCAGTATTTT CASTFGLGTTDTQYF
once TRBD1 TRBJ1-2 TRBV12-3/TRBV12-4 TGTGCCAGCAGTTGGACAGGGCTGGGGGGCTACACCTTC CASSWTGLGGYTF
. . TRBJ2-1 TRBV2 TGTGCCAGCAGTTTCGACCAGGGGAGAGAGCAGTTCTTC CASSFDQGREQFF
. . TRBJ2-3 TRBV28 TGTGCCAGCAGTACCCCCAGGGTCACAGATACGCAGTATTTT CASSTPRVTDTQYF
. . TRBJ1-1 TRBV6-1 TGTGCCAGCAGTGAACCTCCGGGTGGATCCTTCAACACTGAAGCTTTCTTT CASSEPPGGSFNTEAFF
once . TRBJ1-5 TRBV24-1 TGTGCCACCACCATCCCCAACCCTAAACGGGGGGTAGGCGATCAGCCCCAGCATTTT CATTIPNPKRGVGDQPQHF
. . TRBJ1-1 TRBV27 TGTGCCAGCAGTTTATCGGAGCTCAGCACTGAAGCTTTCTTT CASSLSELSTEAFF
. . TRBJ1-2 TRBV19 TGTGCCAGCCACCGTAGGTGGCAGGACTATGGCTACACCTTC CASHRRWQDYGYTF
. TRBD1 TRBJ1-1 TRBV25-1 TGTGCCAGCAGTGAAGCCCGGGACAGCATGAACACTGAAGCTTTCTTT CASSEARDSMNTEAFF
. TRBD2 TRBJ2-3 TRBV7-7 TGTGCCAGCAGCCCGGGACTAGCGGGAGTTGTGGATACGCAGTATTTT CASSPGLAGVVDTQYF
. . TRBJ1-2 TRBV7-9 TGTGCCAGCAGCCCCCGGGAGACCGGACGAGTAAACTATGGCTACACCTTC CASSPRETGRVNYGYTF
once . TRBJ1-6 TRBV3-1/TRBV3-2 TGTGCCAGCAGCCAGAGGGATTCACCCCTCCACTTT CASSQRDSPLHF
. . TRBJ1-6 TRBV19 TGTGCCAGTAGTATAGCAACAGGATTCGATAATTCACCCCTCCACTTT CASSIATGFDNSPLHF
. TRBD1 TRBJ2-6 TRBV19 TGTGCCAGTACCGGGACAGGGTTCGGGGCCAACGTCCTGACTTTC CASTGTGFGANVLTF
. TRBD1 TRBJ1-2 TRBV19 TGTGCCAGTAGTATTTCCCGGGACAGGGGCAACTATGGCTACACCTTC CASSISRDRGNYGYTF
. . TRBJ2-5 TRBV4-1 TGCGCCAGCAGCCAAGATCGGGGGACCCAGTACTTC CASSQDRGTQYF
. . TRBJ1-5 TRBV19 TGTGCCAGTATGGCAGAGCGAGATCAGCCCCAGCATTTT CASMAERDQPQHF
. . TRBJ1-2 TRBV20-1 TGCAGCTCCAAACAGATTTATGGCTACACCTTC CSSKQIYGYTF
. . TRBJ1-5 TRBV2 TGTGCCAGCAGGGACGGGACAATAGCCAATCAGCCCCAGCATTTT CASRDGTIANQPQHF
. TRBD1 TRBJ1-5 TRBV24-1 TGTGCCACCATCATGACAGGGTCGGGAAGCAATCAGCCCCAGCATTTT CATIMTGSGSNQPQHF
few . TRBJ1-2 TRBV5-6 TGTGCCAGCAGCTTGGTCGGAGCAATCTATGGCTACACCTTC CASSLVGAIYGYTF
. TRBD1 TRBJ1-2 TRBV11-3 TGTGCCAGCAGCATTGACAGGGTGAACGGCTACACCTTC CASSIDRVNGYTF
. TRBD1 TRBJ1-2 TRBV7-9 TGTGCCAGCAGCCTCGACAGGGGTGAATATGGCTACACCTTC CASSLDRGEYGYTF
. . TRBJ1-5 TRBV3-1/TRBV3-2 TGTGCCAGCAGCCCAACCAGGGCTAATCAGCCCCAGCATTTT CASSPTRANQPQHF
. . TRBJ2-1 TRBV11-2 TGTGCCAGCAGCTTTACAGGCAATGAGCAGTTCTTC CASSFTGNEQFF
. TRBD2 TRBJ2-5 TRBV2 TGTGCCAGCAGCCTAGATGGGGGAGGGGAGACCCAGTACTTC CASSLDGGGETQYF
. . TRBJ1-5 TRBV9 TGTGCCAGCAGCGTAGGGACAAATCAGCCCCAGCATTTT CASSVGTNQPQHF
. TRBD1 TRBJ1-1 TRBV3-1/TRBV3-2 TGTGCCAGCAGCCAACGTGGTATCTGGACAGGGTCCGGAGGGGGCACTGAAGCTTTCTTT CASSQRGIWTGSGGGTEAFF
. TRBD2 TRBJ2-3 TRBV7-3 TGTGCCAGCAGCTTGAGCGGGGGCACAGATACGCAGTATTTT CASSLSGGTDTQYF
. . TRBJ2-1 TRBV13 TGTGCCAGCAGCTTCGGACTCAACAATGAGCAGTTCTTC CASSFGLNNEQFF
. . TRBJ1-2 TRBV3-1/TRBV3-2 TGTGCCAGCAGCCAAGGGGAGGGGGACTATGGCTACACCTTC CASSQGEGDYGYTF
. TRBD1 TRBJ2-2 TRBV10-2 TGCGCCAGCAGTCGACAGGGAGATGGCGGGGAGCTGTTTTTT CASSRQGDGGELFF
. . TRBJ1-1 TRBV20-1 TGCAGCCCCTTCGGAGGCACTGAAGCTTTCTTT CSPFGGTEAFF
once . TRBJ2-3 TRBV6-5 TGTGCCATCCACGAGGGTGGCAGTCTGGATACGCAGTATTTT CAIHEGGSLDTQYF
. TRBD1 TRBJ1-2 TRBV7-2 TGTGCCAGCAGCCGGGACAGGGTATACTATGGCTACACCTTC CASSRDRVYYGYTF
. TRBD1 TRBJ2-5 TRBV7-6 TGTGCCAGCAGCTCGGACAGGGGGCGAGAGACCCAGTACTTC CASSSDRGRETQYF
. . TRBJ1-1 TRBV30 TGTGCTGGAGGGAGGGATAGATCGAACACTGAAGCTTTCTTT CAGGRDRSNTEAFF
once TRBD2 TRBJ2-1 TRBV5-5 TGTGCCAGCAGCTTGGGGGGGGCACGACTAGCGGCCAATGAGCAGTTCTTC CASSLGGARLAANEQFF
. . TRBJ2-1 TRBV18 TGTGCCAGCTCACCGACTAGTTACGGAAATGAGCAGTTCTTC CASSPTSYGNEQFF
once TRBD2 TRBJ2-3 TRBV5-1 TGCGCCAGCAGCCCGGGAGTAGCGGGGCCAGATACGCAGTATTTT CASSPGVAGPDTQYF
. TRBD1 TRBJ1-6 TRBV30 TGTGCCTGGAGTGAGGACAGGGGGTATTCACCCCTCCACTTT CAWSEDRGYSPLHF
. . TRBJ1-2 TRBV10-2 TGCGCCAGCAGTGATCTACAGGGAGGGGGCTACACCTTC CASSDLQGGGYTF
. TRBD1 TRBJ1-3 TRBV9 TGTGCCAGCAGCGTTGGACAGGGGAGTGGAAACACCATATATTTT CASSVGQGSGNTIYF
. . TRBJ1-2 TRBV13 TGTGCCAGCAGCTTAAGGGGCAGTCGCGATGGCTACACCTTC CASSLRGSRDGYTF
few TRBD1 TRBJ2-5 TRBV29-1 TGCAGCGTTGACGGGACAGTCCAAGAGACCCAGTACTTC CSVDGTVQETQYF
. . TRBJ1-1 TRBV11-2 TGTGCCAGCAGCTTAGAGCGGGGGCTTGAAGCTTTCTTT CASSLERGLEAFF
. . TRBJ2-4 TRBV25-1 TGTGCCAGCAGTGAGGGGGCAGGGGCAGGGGCCAAAAACATTCAGTACTTC CASSEGAGAGAKNIQYF
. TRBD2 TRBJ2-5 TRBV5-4 TGTGCCAGCAGCCCGGGACTAGCGGGGGGACAAGAGACCCAGTACTTC CASSPGLAGGQETQYF
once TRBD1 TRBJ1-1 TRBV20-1 TGCAGTGCTAGTTTGGGGACAGGGGGTAGATGGACTGAAGCTTTCTTT CSASLGTGGRWTEAFF
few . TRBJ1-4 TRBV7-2 TGTGCCAGCAGCATTCCGGGGTCTAATGAAAAACTGTTTTTT CASSIPGSNEKLFF
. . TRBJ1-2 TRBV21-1 TGTGCCATCAGCAAACTCCGATGGGCTCCCAACTATGGCTACACCTTC CAISKLRWAPNYGYTF